What follows are 31 T cell receptor beta chains derived from one specimen sequenced in a study of vaccination and CD4 T cells after COVID-19. Sample treatment: roughly nine-day PBMC culture with coronavirus spike peptide pools or control peptides (ViraFEST assay). The antigens for these receptors are not known. Oncomine TCR Beta short-read sequencing was applied to DNA from cultured CD4+ T cells. TCRdb re-called the PCR reads through MiXCR, storing one row per CDR3 protein. The profile shows roughly 3,900 distinct CDR3 sequences, roughly 23% of them singletons. Source material: CD4+ T cells from blood, cultured in vitro. The receptors derive from a human donor who had recovered from COVID-19.

The count of this clonotype is one. This chain uses TRBV6-5 with TRBJ2-1, with D tentatively TRBD1 (5 bases). Germline V gives CDR1 MNHEY, CDR2 SVGAGI. V was shortened by 4 bases and J by 0 bases, with 10 bases between the two germline ends. The length of the CDR3 is 15 residues. The CDR3 nucleotides read TGTGCCAGCAGTTTCAGGGCCCTCTCCTACAATGAGCAGTTCTTC. Translation gives CASSFRALSYNEQFF.

This clonotype showed up just a few times. The chain uses TRBV5-1 and TRBJ2-3; 9 nucleotides line up with TRBD1. The junction had 0 bases not matched to a gene; V was cut back by 0 bases and J by 1 base. CDR1 is SGHRS and CDR2 is YFSETQ in the germline V gene. The CDR3 loop spans 15 amino acids. CDR3 in DNA: TGCGCCAGCAGCTTGGGGGACAGGGGCACAGATACGCAGTATTTT. Its translation: CASSLGDRGTDTQYF.

J is TRBJ1-1 and V is TRBV12-3 or TRBV12-4; TRBD1 matches 7 bases. Trimming removed 0 bases from V and 6 bases from J; junction bases left unmatched: 4. The CDR3 is made up of 14 amino acids. This CDR3 is CASSLASGTAEAFF. Written as DNA, the CDR3 is TGTGCCAGCAGTTTAGCAAGTGGGACAGCTGAAGCTTTCTTT.

In this sample, this clonotype turned up a few times. V and J are TRBV12-3 or TRBV12-4 and TRBJ1-5, with 7 bases identical to TRBD1. After removal of 4 bases from V and 6 bases from J, the junction contained 12 bases not matched to a gene. The CDR3 spans 16 residues. CDR3 bases: TGTGCCAGCAGTTCCTTACAGGGGAGAGTGGGTCAGCCCCAGCATTTT. Protein: CASSSLQGRVGQPQHF.

The chain carries TRBV11-2 and TRBJ1-1, with 8 bases identical to TRBD1. Trimming cost V 3 bases and J 9 bases; bases outside gene matches: 3. Germline V gives CDR1 SGHAT, CDR2 FQNNGV. The CDR3 contains 12 residues. CDR3 in DNA: TGTGCCAGCAGCTTGACAGGGGTTCAAGCTTTCTTT. Translating it yields CASSLTGVQAFF.

The CDR3 DNA is TGTGCCAGCAGCACAGTGGTGGGCGACAGGGACTATGGCTACACCTTC. This encodes CASSTVVGDRDYGYTF. This sequence joins TRBV5-4 and TRBJ1-2, with 7 bases that match TRBD1. The V segment lost 4 bases and the J segment 3 bases; nucleotides outside the gene matches: 12. Germline-derived CDR1 and CDR2 are SGHNT and YYREEE (reference sequence). There are 16 residues in the CDR3.

V and J are TRBV14 and TRBJ1-2, with TRBD1 as a possible D gene (6 bases). CDR1 SGHDN and CDR2 FVKESK come from the germline V gene. Trimming removed 3 bases from V and 7 bases from J, with 9 bases in between. The CDR3 contains 12 residues. This CDR3 reads CASSQNRVGYTF. The CDR3 nucleotides read TGTGCCAGCAGCCAGAACAGGGTTGGCTACACCTTC.

CDR3 protein: CASSSLAGGRTGELFF. The CDR3 DNA reads as TGTGCCAGTAGTAGTCTAGCGGGGGGGCGCACCGGGGAGCTGTTTTTT. This chain uses TRBV19 with TRBJ2-2; 12 bases fit TRBD2. The CDR3 consists of 16 residues. Germline assignment: CDR1 LNHDA and CDR2 SQIVND (reference sequence). Trimming removed 4 bases from V and 4 bases from J; junction bases left unmatched: 4. Full variable domain (missing parts from reference TRBV19 and TRBJ2-2): DGGITQSPKYLFRKEGQNVTLSCEQNLNHDAMYWYRQDPGQGLRLIYYSQIVNDFQKGDIAEGYSVSREKKESFPLTVTSAQKNPTAFYLCASSSLAGGRTGELFFGEGSRLTVL.

This clonotype has more than one count but fewer than ten. V usage is TRBV6-5 and J usage is TRBJ1-4; maybe TRBD1 (5 bases). V was shortened by 1 base and J by 8 bases, with 11 bases between the two germline ends. The CDR3 consists of 14 residues. The germline CDR1 and CDR2 sequences are MNHEY and SVGAGI. The CDR3 region is CASSYYPGREKLFF. CDR3 nucleotide sequence: TGTGCCAGCAGTTACTATCCGGGGCGGGAAAAACTGTTTTTT.

Within the sample, this clonotype is large. The rearrangement joins TRBV30 to TRBJ2-5; D may be TRBD2 (6 bases). The CDR3 extends over 14 amino acids. Deletions cut 1 base from V and 3 bases from J, with 12 bases between. Germline CDR1 and CDR2: GTSNPN and SVGIG (reference sequence). The CDR3 DNA follows: TGTGCCTGGAGTGAGGCGGGGCAGGAAGAGACCCAGTACTTC. Translating it yields CAWSEAGQEETQYF.

The chain links TRBV19 to TRBJ1-3; TRBD1 is a possible D gene (6 bases). Germline V lookup: CDR1 LNHDA, CDR2 SQIVND (reference sequence). The CDR3 is 17 residues long. The ends were cut back, 6 bases at V and 3 bases at J, with 21 bases in the middle. CDR3 sequence reads: CASSLNPQGLGGNTIYF. CDR3 DNA sequence: TGTGCCAGTAGCCTAAATCCTCAGGGGCTCGGTGGAAACACCATATATTTT.

There are a few counts of this clonotype. The chain couples TRBV18 to TRBJ1-6, with 10 bases aligning to TRBD1. J was trimmed by 8 bases and V by 3 bases; bases with no gene match: 1. The germline V gene has CDR1 KGHSH and CDR2 LQKENI. There are 14 residues in the CDR3. As DNA, the CDR3 is TGTGCCAGCTCACCGACAGGGGGCGATTCACCCCTCCACTTT. Translated: CASSPTGGDSPLHF. Full variable domain (outside the CDR3, taken from reference TRBV18 and TRBJ1-6): NAGVMQNPRHLVRRRGQEARLRCSPMKGHSHVYWYRQLPEEGLKFMVYLQKENIIDESGMPKERFSAEFPKEGPSILRIQQVVRGDSAAYFCASSPTGGDSPLHFGNGTRLTVT.

This clonotype was picked up a small number of times. The germline gene is not matched at one end of the junction; a read error may be the cause. This sequence joins TRBV7-7 and TRBJ1-5; a possible D gene is TRBD1 (6 bases). CDR3 length: 14 residues. The germline V gene encodes CDR1 SSHAT and CDR2 FNYEAQ (reference sequence). The CDR3 loop is CASSLGGRRQPQHF. Here the CDR3 DNA reads TGTGCTAGCAGCTTAGGGGGTAGGCGTCAGCCCCAGCATTTT.

In this sample, this clonotype turned up a few times. The genes are TRBV7-9 and TRBJ1-6; no firm D call. The CDR3 is made up of 16 amino acids. Deletions cut 4 bases from V and 0 bases from J, with 10 bases between. Germline CDR1 SEHNR, CDR2 FQNEAQ (reference sequence). The CDR3 nucleotides read TGTGCCAGCAGCTCACCTCCTAGCTCCTATAATTCACCCCTCCACTTT. Residues: CASSSPPSSYNSPLHF.

The chain employs TRBV11-3 and TRBJ2-2; D ambiguous. Germline lookup yields CDR1 SGHNT and CDR2 YENEEA. The CDR3 runs to 13 residues. Trimming removed 0 bases from V and 5 bases from J, with 4 bases in between. The CDR3 reads CASSLEWTGELFF. The CDR3 nucleotides are TGTGCCAGCAGCTTAGAGTGGACCGGGGAGCTGTTTTTT.

There are a few counts of this clonotype. The V and J genes are TRBV19 and TRBJ2-1; TRBD1 agrees at 8 bases. The junction had 9 bases not matched to a gene; V was cut back by 8 bases and J by 3 bases. Germline V gives CDR1 LNHDA, CDR2 SQIVND (reference sequence). The CDR3 covers 15 residues. CDR3 protein: CASGSGTGNYNEQFF. DNA for the CDR3: TGTGCCAGTGGCTCCGGGACAGGAAACTACAATGAGCAGTTCTTC.

This clonotype was found a few times. The J gene is TRBJ1-1, the V gene TRBV7-3; D gene ambiguous. Trimming removed 5 bases from V and 1 base from J, with 14 bases in between. The CDR3 consists of 15 residues. Germline CDR1 and CDR2: SGHTA and FQGTGA. In DNA form, the CDR3 reads TGTGCCAGCAGCGCCGAGGGAGGGAGGAACACTGAAGCTTTCTTT. Its protein is CASSAEGGRNTEAFF.

By proportion, this clonotype is large. V is TRBV25-1 and J is TRBJ1-6, with D possibly matching TRBD1 (5 bases). In germline, CDR1 is MGHDK, CDR2 SYGVNS. The CDR3 consists of 13 residues. V was shortened by 4 bases and J by 7 bases, with 8 bases between the two germline ends. The CDR3 protein is CASSGQGNSPLHF. CDR3 DNA: TGTGCCAGCAGTGGGCAGGGAAATTCACCCCTCCACTTT.

This chain uses TRBV7-2 with TRBJ1-1; TRBD1 is a possible D gene (5 bases). There are 16 residues in the CDR3. Trimming took 1 base from V and 2 from J, leaving 14 bases between them. Germline V lookup: CDR1 SGHTA, CDR2 FQGNSA. The CDR3 coding sequence is TGTGCCAGCAGCTTAGAACCGGGGAGGGGAAACACTGAAGCTTTCTTT. Amino acid sequence: CASSLEPGRGNTEAFF.

This clonotype was counted between two and nine times. In DNA, the CDR3 is TGTGCCAGCTCCCCAGGAACTAGCTATAATTCACCCCTCCACTTT. Its protein is CASSPGTSYNSPLHF. V is TRBV18 and J is TRBJ1-6; no clear D. Germline assignment: CDR1 KGHSH and CDR2 LQKENI. The CDR3 sequence is 15 residues long. V was trimmed by 6 bases and J by 3 bases, leaving 12 bases between them.

The rearrangement joins TRBV3-1 to TRBJ2-2, with D perhaps matching TRBD1 (5 bases). V dropped 4 bases and J dropped 7 bases, with 10 bases sitting between them. The CDR3 covers 13 residues. In germline, CDR1 is LGHDT, CDR2 YNNKEL (reference sequence). CDR3 in DNA: TGTGCCAGCAGCCCTCTGGACATCGGGGAGCTGTTTTTT. Residues: CASSPLDIGELFF.

This clonotype is labeled medium-sized (0.01 to 0.1%). The chain is built from TRBV20-1 and TRBJ2-3, with D unclear. Germline CDR1 DFQATT, CDR2 SNEGSKA (reference sequence). V shed 1 base and J shed 6 bases, with 14 bases lying between them. The CDR3 is 14 amino acids. CDR3 sequence (DNA): TGCAGTGCTAGAGCGAGTTCGGCTCCGGATACGCAGTATTTT. Amino acids: CSARASSAPDTQYF.

The genes are TRBV5-4 and TRBJ1-6, with 9 positions matching TRBD1. Losses at the gene ends were 4 bases for V and 5 bases for J; bases not matched to a gene: 10. Germline CDR1 and CDR2: SGHNT and YYREEE (reference sequence). There are 17 residues in the CDR3. The CDR3 spells CASSTAQGALDNSPLHF. CDR3 DNA sequence: TGTGCCAGCAGCACCGCACAGGGGGCGCTGGATAATTCACCCCTCCACTTT.

The chain links TRBV20-1 to TRBJ1-2; D is unresolved. The CDR3 is made up of 8 amino acids. V was pared by 7 bases and J by 6 bases, with 3 bases between. Germline assignment: CDR1 DFQATT and CDR2 SNEGSKA (reference sequence). As DNA, the CDR3 is TGCAGTGGGGATGGCTACACCTTC. Amino acids: CSGDGYTF.

The gene calls are TRBV5-1 and TRBJ2-3; 11 bases line up with TRBD2. This CDR3 region has 16 residues. Germline CDR1 reads SGHRS; CDR2 reads YFSETQ. The V gene end was trimmed by 4 bases and the J gene end by 2 bases; junction bases not matched to a gene: 6. The CDR3 sequence: CASSPGTSGNTDTQYF. The CDR3, as DNA: TGCGCCAGCAGCCCCGGGACTAGCGGAAACACAGATACGCAGTATTTT. Full variable domain (rest looked up from reference TRBV5-1 and TRBJ2-3): KAGVTQTPRYLIKTRGQQVTLSCSPISGHRSVSWYQQTPGQGLQFLFEYFSETQRNKGNFPGRFSGRQFSNSRSEMNVSTLELGDSALYLCASSPGTSGNTDTQYFGPGTRLTVL.

The chain links TRBV5-1 to TRBJ1-6; tentatively, D is TRBD1 (6 bases). The V end was cut by 4 bases, the J end by 3 bases, with 11 bases between. CDR1 is SGHRS, CDR2 YFSETQ, per germline. This CDR3 region has 15 residues. CDR3 nucleotides: TGCGCCAGCAGCACCGGGACAAGCTATAATTCACCCCTCCACTTT. This encodes CASSTGTSYNSPLHF. The full variable domain, in which reference TRBV5-1 and TRBJ1-6 provide the parts outside the CDR3, is KAGVTQTPRYLIKTRGQQVTLSCSPISGHRSVSWYQQTPGQGLQFLFEYFSETQRNKGNFPGRFSGRQFSNSRSEMNVSTLELGDSALYLCASSTGTSYNSPLHFGNGTRLTVT.

This clonotype rates as medium-sized. This chain joins TRBV5-1 and TRBJ1-6; no clear D. The CDR3 length is 13 residues. The germline gives CDR1 SGHRS, CDR2 YFSETQ. Trimming stripped 3 bases from V and 7 bases from J, with 8 bases between. CDR3 in amino acids: CASSSWANSPLHF. The CDR3 DNA reads as TGCGCCAGCAGCTCCTGGGCCAATTCACCCCTCCACTTT.

The V gene is TRBV20-1, the J gene TRBJ1-2; D may be TRBD1 (5 bases). Germline V gives CDR1 DFQATT, CDR2 SNEGSKA (reference sequence). The CDR3 totals 12 residues. V lost 5 bases and J 4 bases, leaving 11 bases between the germline ends. The chain's CDR3 is CSASYTGYGYTF. The CDR3 bases are TGCAGTGCTTCTTATACAGGCTATGGCTACACCTTC.

This clonotype was counted a few times. The chain uses TRBV19 and TRBJ1-5, with D unclear. The germline CDR1 and CDR2 sequences are LNHDA and SQIVND (reference sequence). CDR3 size: 15 residues. With 5 bases removed from V and 0 bases from J, the gap between germline ends came to 11 bases. CDR3 nucleotide sequence: TGTGCCAGTAGTCAAGGACTGAATAGCAATCAGCCCCAGCATTTT. Translation gives CASSQGLNSNQPQHF.

The sample holds a few counts of this clonotype. The chain joins TRBV7-2 to TRBJ2-7; no clear D. The CDR3 sequence is 14 residues long. CDR1 is SGHTA and CDR2 is FQGNSA in the germline V gene. V lost 4 bases, J lost 6 bases, and 16 bases lay in between. CDR3 bases: TGTGCCAGCAGCTCCCAACTCCCCTTTTTCGAGCAGTACTTC. Translated: CASSSQLPFFEQYF.

This clonotype was seen only a few times. The chain recombines TRBV29-1 with TRBJ2-5; D not resolved. CDR3 size: 11 residues. Per germline, CDR1 SQVTM and CDR2 ANQGSEA. Trimming stripped 4 bases from V and 1 base from J, with 4 bases between. The CDR3 here is CSVVPQETQYF. For the CDR3, the DNA is TGCAGCGTTGTCCCCCAAGAGACCCAGTACTTC.